The rows below give T cell receptor delta chains drawn from one sample of a study of gamma-delta T cells after stem cell transplantation. TCRdb reprocessed the RT-PCR reads using CATT. This table has around 12,000 delta-chain clones, around two fifths appearing once. The sequenced material came from gamma-delta T cells. The receptors shown here come from a human donor. It is not recorded whose cells these are; they may come from a transplant donor. Both conserved end residues are part of each CDR3. The D gene is left open where the match is weak. Not all rows give a size; the values are once, few, many and, for expanded clones, a class.

j_call,d_call,clone_size,v_call,cdr3_nt,cdr3_aa
TRDJ1,TRDD3,NA,TRDV3,TGTGCCTCTCAAAATCCTACGTGGTCCCTGGGGGATACTAATAAACTCATCTTT,CASQNPTWSLGDTNKLIF
TRDJ1,TRDD3,NA,TRDV1,TGTGCTCTTGGGATATGGGATCTCCTACGCGGGATACGCAAATCCACCGATAAACTCATCTTT,CALGIWDLLRGIRKSTDKLIF
TRDJ1,NA,NA,TRDV1,TGTGCTCTTGGAAGACGTACCTTCCTACAGAAGGGGATACACGAGATCACCGATAAACTCATCTTT,CALGRRTFLQKGIHEITDKLIF
TRDJ1,NA,NA,TRDV1,TGTGCTGGTGGGGAAACATGCCCCGGGGGGAGATACACCGATAAACTCATCTTT,CAGGETCPGGRYTDKLIF
TRDJ2,TRDD3,NA,TRDV2,TGTGCCTGTGACAGACGGGGGGATTTGACAGCAAAACTCTTCTTT,CACDRRGDLTAKLFF
TRDJ1,TRDD3,NA,TRDV2,TGTGCCTGTGACACAAGCCCGAGGCGGGGGATATACACCGATAAACTCATCTTT,CACDTSPRRGIYTDKLIF
TRDJ1,NA,NA,TRDV3,TGTGCCTGTAGACGCGGACACGAGTACACCGATAAACTCATCTTT,CACRRGHEYTDKLIF
TRDJ1,NA,few,TRDV1,TGTGCTCTTGGGGAACTTTATATCCCGTATACTGGTGACGGACGCTACACCGATAAACTCATCTTT,CALGELYIPYTGDGRYTDKLIF
TRDJ1,NA,NA,TRDV2,TGTGCCTGTGACTCGGGGGGCTCCCCCGATAAACTCATCTTT,CACDSGGSPDKLIF
TRDJ1,TRDD3,NA,TRDV2,TGCGCCTGTGATCGGTACTGGGGGATACCCAGCACCGATAAACTCATCTTT,CACDRYWGIPSTDKLIF
TRDJ1,NA,NA,TRDV1,TGTGCTCTTGGGGAACTACCGGATATGGTAGGGGAGCTCATCTTT,CALGELPDMVGELIF
TRDJ1,NA,NA,TRDV2,TGTGCCTGTGACACAAGATACTGGGTGATACACCGTTACACCGATAAACTCATCTTT,CACDTRYWVIHRYTDKLIF
TRDJ1,TRDD3,NA,TRDV3,TGTGCCTTTGGGGAGCTCCTCAGGTCTGGGGATAGGGGCACCGATAAACTCATCTTT,CAFGELLRSGDRGTDKLIF
TRDJ1,TRDD3,few,TRDV2,TGTGCCTTGACTCCGGTACTGGGGGATATGTTGGGCCTCTACACCGATAAACTCATCTTT,CALTPVLGDMLGLYTDKLIF
TRDJ2,NA,NA,TRDV1,TGTGCTCTTGGGGAACGGGCGGGGACTGGGCGGGAGTTGCCAGCACAACTCTTCTTT,CALGERAGTGRELPAQLFF
TRDJ1,NA,once,TRDV2,TGTGCCTGTGATTCTTCCTACTGGGGGTCACAAATGGGCACCGATAACCTCATCTTT,CACDSSYWGSQMGTDNLIF
TRDJ3,NA,NA,TRDV3,TGTGCCTCAGCCTTCCGTCGTACTTCCCTCCGGGACACCCGACAGATGTTTTTC,CASAFRRTSLRDTRQMFF
TRDJ1,NA,NA,TRDV2,TGTGCCTGTGACAAGCGGTGGACGTCGGTGGGGATGTACACCGATAACCTCATCTTT,CACDKRWTSVGMYTDNLIF
TRDJ1,NA,NA,TRDV1,TGTGCTCTTGGGGAACTTGGGCCCCTGCCGCCTGAATCCACCGATAAACTCATCTTT,CALGELGPLPPESTDKLIF
TRDJ3,TRDD3,few,TRDV2,TGTGCCTGTGACAGGTTGAACGTACTGGGGGATACCCCCTGGGACACCCGACAGATGTTTTTC,CACDRLNVLGDTPWDTRQMFF
TRDJ1,NA,NA,TRDV1,TGTGCTCTTGGGGAACTGCCCTTTCCATCCTCCCCCGACTTTACCGATAAACTCATCTTT,CALGELPFPSSPDFTDKLIF
TRDJ1,NA,NA,TRDV1,TGTGCTCTTGGGGAACCACTTCCGGTCTGTGGGATGTACACCGATAAACTCATCTTT,CALGEPLPVCGMYTDKLIF
TRDJ3,NA,few,TRDV2,TGTGCCTGTGACACCGTAAACCGTCCGCTGATATTTTCCGGCTCCTGGGACACCCGACAGATGTTTTTC,CACDTVNRPLIFSGSWDTRQMFF
TRDJ2,TRDD3,NA,TRDV2,TGTGCCTGTGACACCGGGTACTGGGGGACCTCACACCTCTTCTTT,CACDTGYWGTSHLFF
TRDJ4,TRDD2,NA,TRDV1,TGTGCTCTTGGGGAACTACATCCTTCCTACGGCTGGTGGATACTAAAGGGCAGGCCCCTGATCTTT,CALGELHPSYGWWILKGRPLIF
TRDJ1,TRDD2,few,TRDV1,TGTGCTCTTGGGGTTTCCTACGTAGAGGTGGGTAGGCGGACCGATAAACTCATCTTT,CALGVSYVEVGRRTDKLIF
TRDJ2,NA,NA,TRDV2,TGTGCCTGTGACACCAAAACAAACCCTCCTGGGACTTTGACAGCTAAACTCTTCTTT,CACDTKTNPPGTLTAKLFF
TRDJ1,TRDD3,NA,TRDV1,TGTGCTCTTGGGGAACTAAGGGGATGGACTTCGGTACTGGGGGATACCGATAAACTCATCTTT,CALGELRGWTSVLGDTDKLIF
TRDJ1,NA,few,TRDV1,TGTGCTCTTGGGGAATACCTCATCTTT,CALGEYLIF
TRDJ1,NA,NA,TRDV3,TGTGCCTTCCCGGCCTTCCCCTTTACTGGGGCAAGCCTCATCTTT,CAFPAFPFTGASLIF
TRDJ1,NA,NA,TRDV1,TGTGCTCTTGGGGAACTATACCGATCCGAACTCATCTTT,CALGELYRSELIF
TRDJ1,TRDD3,NA,TRDV3,TGTGCCTTTGTGGAGATCATCAGGTCTGGGGATAGGGGCACCGATAAACTCATCTTT,CAFVEIIRSGDRGTDKLIF
TRDJ2,TRDD3,NA,TRDV2,TGTGCCTGTGCTGGGGGAGCTTTGACAGCACAACTCTTCTTT,CACAGGALTAQLFF
TRDJ2,NA,NA,TRDV3,TGTGCCTTTAAGAGCCTTCCCTACCCGGCTGGGGAAGCCCTAGCTTTGACAGCACAACTCTTCTTT,CAFKSLPYPAGEALALTAQLFF
TRDJ1,TRDD3,few,TRDV1,TGTGCTCTTGGGGTTCGTTACAGACCCCTTACTGGGGGATATGGAGCTCTATACACCGATAAACTCATCTTT,CALGVRYRPLTGGYGALYTDKLIF
TRDJ1,NA,few,TRDV1,TGTGCCCTTGGGGAAGGGCTCCCGCGATACGCCGATAAACTCATCTTT,CALGEGLPRYADKLIF
TRDJ1,TRDD3,NA,TRDV2,TGTGCCTGTGACACCGCTTACTGGGGGATAAAATTGAACACCGATAACCTCATCTTT,CACDTAYWGIKLNTDNLIF
TRDJ3,TRDD3,NA,TRDV2,TGTGCCTGTGACACCGGGGGATACGAAGTCTCCTGGGACACCCGACAGATGTTTTTC,CACDTGGYEVSWDTRQMFF
TRDJ1,TRDD2,NA,TRDV3,TGTGCCTTCCCCTCCTCACCCTTCCTAAGGGGGCTACGGGGGTCCTACACCGATAAACTCATCTTT,CAFPSSPFLRGLRGSYTDKLIF
TRDJ1,TRDD3,NA,TRDV2,TGTGCCTGTGTTAATTCCTACTTCTCTGGGGGATACCTTGGGTACACCGATAAACTCATCTTT,CACVNSYFSGGYLGYTDKLIF
TRDJ1,TRDD3,NA,TRDV3,TGTGCCTCCAACCTTTCCGGTGGGGGATACGCGCTCCTTCATACCGATAAACTCATCTTT,CASNLSGGGYALLHTDKLIF
TRDJ3,TRDD3,NA,TRDV2,TGTGCCTGTGACAGTACTGGGGGATCCACCTGGGACACCCGACAGATGTTTTTC,CACDSTGGSTWDTRQMFF
TRDJ1,NA,NA,TRDV3,TGTGCCTCCGCCACTAAAAGTGTGGGCCCCCCCTGCACCGATAAACTCATCTTT,CASATKSVGPPCTDKLIF
TRDJ1,TRDD2,few,TRDV3,TGTGCCTGTATATTCCTACTGGCCGATAAACTCATCTTT,CACIFLLADKLIF
TRDJ1,TRDD3,NA,TRDV3,TGTGCCTTTAGCGCCTCCTGCAGACAACGTTGGGGGATAGAAACCGATAAACTCATCTTT,CAFSASCRQRWGIETDKLIF
TRDJ3,TRDD3,NA,TRDV2,TGTGCCTGTGACCCGGGATACGGAAGCTCCTGGGACACCCTACAGATGTTTTTC,CACDPGYGSSWDTLQMFF
TRDJ1,NA,NA,TRAV29/DV5,TGTGCAGCAACGAGATTCGCTCCACCCCTGGATTCAATTGCTTACACCGATAAACTCATCTTT,CAATRFAPPLDSIAYTDKLIF
TRDJ1,TRDD3,NA,TRDV1,TGTGCTCTTGGGGAACTAGCTAACGTACTGGGGGATACGACCGATAAACTCATCTTT,CALGELANVLGDTTDKLIF
TRDJ3,TRDD3,NA,TRDV2,TGTGCCTGTGACACCGGGGGATCTTGGTCCTGGTACACCCTACAGATGTTTTTC,CACDTGGSWSWYTLQMFF